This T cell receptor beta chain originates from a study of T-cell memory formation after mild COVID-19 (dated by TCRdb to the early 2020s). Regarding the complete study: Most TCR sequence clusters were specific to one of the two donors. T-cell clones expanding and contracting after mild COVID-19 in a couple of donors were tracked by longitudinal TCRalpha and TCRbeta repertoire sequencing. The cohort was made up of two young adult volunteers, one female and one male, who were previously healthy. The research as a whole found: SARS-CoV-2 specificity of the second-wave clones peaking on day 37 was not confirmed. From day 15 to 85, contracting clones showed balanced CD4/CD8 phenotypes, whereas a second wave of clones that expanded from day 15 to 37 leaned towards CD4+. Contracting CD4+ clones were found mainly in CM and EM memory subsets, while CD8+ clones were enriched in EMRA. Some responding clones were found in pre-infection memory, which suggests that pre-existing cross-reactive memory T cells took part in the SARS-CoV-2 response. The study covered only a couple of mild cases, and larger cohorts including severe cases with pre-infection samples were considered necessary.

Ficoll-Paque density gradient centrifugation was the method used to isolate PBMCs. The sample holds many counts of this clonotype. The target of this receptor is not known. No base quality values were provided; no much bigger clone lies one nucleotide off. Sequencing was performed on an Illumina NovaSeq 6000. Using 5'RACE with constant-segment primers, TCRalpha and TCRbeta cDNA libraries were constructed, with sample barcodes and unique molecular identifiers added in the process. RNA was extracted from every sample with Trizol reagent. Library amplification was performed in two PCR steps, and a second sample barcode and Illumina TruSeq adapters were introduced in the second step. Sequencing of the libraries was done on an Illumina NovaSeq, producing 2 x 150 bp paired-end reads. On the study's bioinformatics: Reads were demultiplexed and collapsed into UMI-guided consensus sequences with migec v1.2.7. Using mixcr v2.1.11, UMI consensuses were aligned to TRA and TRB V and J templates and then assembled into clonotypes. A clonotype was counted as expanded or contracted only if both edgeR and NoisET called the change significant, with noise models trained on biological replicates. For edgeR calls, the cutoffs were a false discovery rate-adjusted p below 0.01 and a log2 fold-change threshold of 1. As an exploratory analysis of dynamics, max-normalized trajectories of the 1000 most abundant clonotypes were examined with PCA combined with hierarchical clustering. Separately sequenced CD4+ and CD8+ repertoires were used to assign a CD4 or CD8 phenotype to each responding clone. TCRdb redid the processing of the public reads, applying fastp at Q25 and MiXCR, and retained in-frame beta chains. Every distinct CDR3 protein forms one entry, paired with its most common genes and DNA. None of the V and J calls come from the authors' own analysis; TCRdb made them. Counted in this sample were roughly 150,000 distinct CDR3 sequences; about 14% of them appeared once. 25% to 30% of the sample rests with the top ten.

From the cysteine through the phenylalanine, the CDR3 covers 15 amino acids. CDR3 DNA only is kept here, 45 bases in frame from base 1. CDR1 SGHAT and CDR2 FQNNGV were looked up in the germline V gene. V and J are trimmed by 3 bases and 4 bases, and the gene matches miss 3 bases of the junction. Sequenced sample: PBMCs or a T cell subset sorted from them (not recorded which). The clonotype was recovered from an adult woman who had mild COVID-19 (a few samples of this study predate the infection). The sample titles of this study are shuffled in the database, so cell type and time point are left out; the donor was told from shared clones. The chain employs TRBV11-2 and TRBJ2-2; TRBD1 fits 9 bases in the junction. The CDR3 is CASSFRDRATGELFF. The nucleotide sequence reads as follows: TGTGCCAGCAGCTTCCGGGACAGGGCCACCGGGGAGCTGTTTTTT. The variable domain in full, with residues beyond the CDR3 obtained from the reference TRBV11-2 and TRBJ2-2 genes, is EAGVAQSPRYKIIEKRQSVAFWCNPISGHATLYWYQQILGQGPKLLIQFQNNGVVDDSQLPKDRFSAERLKGVDSTLKIQPAKLEDSAVYLCASSFRDRATGELFFGEGSRLTVL.